The source of this TCR beta chain is a study of Tregs in tolerant kidney transplant recipients. Overall study results and limits: The most relevant donor-specific Treg TCRbeta repertoire apparently came from expansion with activated donor B cells. This study did not directly address biological reproducibility. Validation in larger populations is needed because few patients were studied.

Concerning this clone: The antigen is unknown.

Thawed PBMCs were FACS-sorted into unstimulated CD4+CD25+CD127- regulatory T cells, CD4+CD25- non-regulatory cells, CD4 and CD8 cells. Clones were sequenced by immunoSEQ multiplex PCR, and TCRdb holds only the in-frame ones, with some missing. The sample comprises about 240,000 clones, around 81% of which are singletons, and under 0.65% rests with the top ten. The specimen sequenced was CD4+ T cells from blood. The receptor comes from a human donor in good health.

CDR3 protein: CASSPGGGQYNEQFF. The CDR3 coding sequence is TGTGCCAGCTCACCAGGGGGCGGCCAGTACAATGAGCAGTTCTTC. The genes are TRBV18 and TRBJ2-1; possible D gene TRBD1, 6 bases. Germline CDR1 and CDR2: KGHSH and LQKENI. The CDR3 consists of 15 residues. Trimming took off 2 bases at V and 4 bases at J, with 12 bases between the two ends.